Given below is one T cell receptor beta chain in context. The target of this receptor is not known. Nothing much larger sits one base from this clone, and base qualities are not available. Donors were healthy HIV-negative adults with no recently reported acute infections or vaccinations. Every donor was a Caucasian adult residing in Nashville, Tennessee, USA. Magnetic negative selection was used to enrich CD4+ T cells, after which naive cells were positively selected on CD45RA and the negative fraction became the memory subset. After blood collection by leukapheresis, PBMCs were isolated using Ficoll-Histopaque density gradient centrifugation and then cryopreserved in the vapor phase of liquid nitrogen. Analytical flow cytometry was used to check the purity and quantity of every magnetically sorted T cell population. Each sorted fraction had its genomic DNA isolated and then quantified by UV absorbance on a Nanodrop 2000c.

This record belongs to a study of shared clonotypes between healthy human individuals (dated by TCRdb to about 2020). General notes on the study: A couple of women and a few men aged 18 to 49 years were included in the cohort. For each donor, CD4 naive and CD4 memory were each given three plates, CD8 naive was given two plates, and CD8 memory was given one plate. To estimate repertoire size and how much clonotypes are shared between individuals, the study performed deep sequencing of blood TCR repertoires from roughly five healthy adults. Different laboratories and diverse techniques were used to prepare libraries and sequence TCR repertoires, to increase sequencing depth and limit assay-specific biases. Leukapheresis yielded between about 0.85 and 9 billion PBMCs per donor. Paper-wide results and their limitations: Incomplete sequencing was indicated by rarefaction of sorted-subset datasets, despite the large sequencing depth. The small number of donors limited the genetic and exposure-history diversity represented. Compared with non-shared clonotypes, the clonotypes found in all four sorted-subset donors had higher generation probabilities. Based on pairwise subsampling, the degree of clonotype sharing among donors was expected to be affected by sequencing depth. Larger estimated clonotype richness was generally found for naive subsets than for memory subsets. Sampling was limited to blood, and TCR repertoires in tissue likely differ from TCR repertoires in blood. Sharing across a handful of donors was observed for 5% to 6.5% of naive CD4, 3.5% of naive CD8, about 2.3% of memory CD4, and about 0.38% of memory CD8 clonotypes.

Using the deep immunoSEQ assay, multiplex PCR amplified TCR CDR3 regions from genomic DNA. For each cell subset, the extracted genomic DNA was distributed evenly across all wells of several immunoSEQ 96-well plates, and each plate served as one replicate. For sorted subsets, around 0.2 ug of genomic DNA, equivalent to 30,000 or so T cell genomes, went into each replicate PCR. The purified libraries were quantified using a Qubit 3.0 fluorometer, sized with a Bioanalyzer 2100, and then quantified again using the KAPA Library Quantification kit. A separate single-read 150-cycle Illumina NextSeq 550 flow cell was used to sequence each immunoSEQ 96-well plate. Processing in the source paper ran as follows. Because the immunoSEQ output included only junctional sequences and no quality scores, the filtering could not be the same as the filtering used for full-length reads. Sequences were annotated with PyIR, a Python wrapper for IgBLAST v1.9, using IMGT germline references to assign V/J genes and CDR3. Reads were removed for weak V/J assignments (E-value above 1e-6), missing CDR3, stop codons, out-of-frame junctions, or ambiguous translated residues. V3J clonotypes were defined as sequences sharing the same inferred V gene, J gene, and CDR3 amino acid sequence. Percentage overlap between repertoires was calculated by dividing the number of shared unique clonotypes by the size of the smaller repertoire. RTK rarefaction, the Chao1 estimator, and Recon v2.1 estimates of unobserved clonotypes were used to assess repertoire richness. OLGA was used to compute generation probabilities for all TCRbeta clonotypes that the gDNA method yielded from a handful of donors. Here the immuneACCESS table is served through TCRdb, limited to in-frame sequences with V and J called. Missing clones are a known gap in these copies; in checked studies unresolved V genes cover under half, and the rest lacks a known reason. The V and J calls and clone size were taken over from that table, and D and trimming were inferred from the DNA. Here the sample has a few hundred thousand clones; roughly 97% occur a single time. The biggest ten clones account for 0.057% of the sample.

The germline V gene specifies MDHEN as CDR1 and SYDVKM as CDR2. V sheds 1 base and J sheds 8 bases, leaving 14 bases between their ends. Its CDR3 holds 14 amino acids, cysteine through phenylalanine. Of the read, only the CDR3 DNA is kept; its 42 bases are in frame from base 1. The receptor was isolated from a woman aged 25 to 39 in good health. Sequencing used naive CD4+ T cells sorted from blood. Read against the paper, the sample's cell subset or site label means: CD45RA+ positively selected. This receptor chain uses TRBV28 and TRBJ1-2; no confident D gene assignment can be made. The CDR3 reads CASSLSPDWEGYTF. The base sequence is TGTGCCAGCAGTTTATCGCCTGACTGGGAGGGCTACACCTTC.